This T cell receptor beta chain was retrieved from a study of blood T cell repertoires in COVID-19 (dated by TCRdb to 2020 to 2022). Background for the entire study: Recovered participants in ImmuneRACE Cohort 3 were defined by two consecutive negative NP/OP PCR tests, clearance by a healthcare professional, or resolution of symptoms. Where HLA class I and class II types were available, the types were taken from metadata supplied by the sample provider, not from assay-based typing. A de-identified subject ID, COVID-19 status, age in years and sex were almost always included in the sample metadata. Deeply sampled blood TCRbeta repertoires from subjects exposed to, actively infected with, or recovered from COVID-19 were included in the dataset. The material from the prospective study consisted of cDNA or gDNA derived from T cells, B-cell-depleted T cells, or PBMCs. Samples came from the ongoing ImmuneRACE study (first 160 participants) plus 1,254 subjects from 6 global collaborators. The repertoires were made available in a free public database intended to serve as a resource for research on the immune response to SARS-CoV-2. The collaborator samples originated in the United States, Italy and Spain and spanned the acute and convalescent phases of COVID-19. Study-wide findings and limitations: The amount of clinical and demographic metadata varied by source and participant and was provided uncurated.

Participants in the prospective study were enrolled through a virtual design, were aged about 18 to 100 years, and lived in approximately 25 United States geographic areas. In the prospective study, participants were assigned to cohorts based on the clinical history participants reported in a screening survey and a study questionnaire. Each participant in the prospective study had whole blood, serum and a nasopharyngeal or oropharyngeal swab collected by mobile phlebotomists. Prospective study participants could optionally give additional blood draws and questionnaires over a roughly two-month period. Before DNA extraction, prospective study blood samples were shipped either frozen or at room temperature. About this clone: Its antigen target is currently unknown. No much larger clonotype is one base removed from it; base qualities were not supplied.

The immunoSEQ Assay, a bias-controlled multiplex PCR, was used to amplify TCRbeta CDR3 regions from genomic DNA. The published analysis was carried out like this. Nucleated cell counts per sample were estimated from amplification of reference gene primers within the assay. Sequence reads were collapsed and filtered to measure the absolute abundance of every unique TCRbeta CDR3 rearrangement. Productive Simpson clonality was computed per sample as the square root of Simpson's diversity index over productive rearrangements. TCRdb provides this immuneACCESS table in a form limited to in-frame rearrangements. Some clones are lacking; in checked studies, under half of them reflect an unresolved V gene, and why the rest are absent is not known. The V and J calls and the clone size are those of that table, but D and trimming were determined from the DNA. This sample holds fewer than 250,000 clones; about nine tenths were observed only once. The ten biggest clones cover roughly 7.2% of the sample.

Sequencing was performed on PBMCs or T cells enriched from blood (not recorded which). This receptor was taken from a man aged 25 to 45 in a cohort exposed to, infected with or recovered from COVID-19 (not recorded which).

The CDR3 region has the sequence CASSPGWLGLAASYEQYF. The nucleotide sequence reads as follows: TGTGCCAGCAGTCCGGGATGGTTGGGACTAGCGGCCTCCTACGAGCAGTACTTC. The chain uses TRBV28 and TRBJ2-7, and 11 junctional nucleotides match TRBD2. The germline V and J ends show losses of 5 bases and 0 bases respectively, and no gene match explains 12 bases of the junction. CDR1 and CDR2, per the germline V gene, are MDHEN and SYDVKM. Its CDR3 holds 18 amino acids, cysteine through phenylalanine. The kept DNA is CDR3 alone, 54 bases in frame from the first base.